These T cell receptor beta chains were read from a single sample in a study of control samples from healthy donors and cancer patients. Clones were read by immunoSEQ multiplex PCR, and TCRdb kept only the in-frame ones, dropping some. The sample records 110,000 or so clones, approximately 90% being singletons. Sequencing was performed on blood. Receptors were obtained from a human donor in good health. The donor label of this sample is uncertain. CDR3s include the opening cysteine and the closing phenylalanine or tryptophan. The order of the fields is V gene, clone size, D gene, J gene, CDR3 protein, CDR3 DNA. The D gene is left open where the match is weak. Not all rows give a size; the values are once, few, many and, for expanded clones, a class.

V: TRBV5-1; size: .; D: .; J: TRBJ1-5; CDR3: CASSLGKDQPQHF; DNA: TGCGCCAGCAGCTTAGGGAAGGATCAGCCCCAGCATTTT
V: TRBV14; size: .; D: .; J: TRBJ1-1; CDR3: CASSQRLTEAFF; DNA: TGTGCCAGCAGCCAGCGTTTAACTGAAGCTTTCTTT
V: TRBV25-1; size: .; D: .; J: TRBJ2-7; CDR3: CASSDPGVSEQYF; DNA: TGTGCCAGCAGTGATCCCGGCGTTTCCGAGCAGTACTTC
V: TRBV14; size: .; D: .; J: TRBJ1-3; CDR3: CASSQDHPRNTIYF; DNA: TGTGCCAGCAGCCAAGATCACCCCCGAAACACCATATATTTT
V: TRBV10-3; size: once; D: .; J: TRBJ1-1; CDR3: CAVRDWNTEAFF; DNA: TGTGCCGTCCGGGACTGGAACACTGAAGCTTTCTTT
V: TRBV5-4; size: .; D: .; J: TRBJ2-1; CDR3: CASSLQGLSYNEQFF; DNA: TGTGCCAGCAGCTTACAGGGCCTCTCCTACAATGAGCAGTTCTTC
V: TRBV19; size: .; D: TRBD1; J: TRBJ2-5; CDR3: CASSSGQAQETQYF; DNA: TGTGCCAGTAGTTCGGGACAGGCCCAAGAGACCCAGTACTTC
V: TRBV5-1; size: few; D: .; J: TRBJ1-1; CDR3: CASSFSGMNTEAFF; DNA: TGCGCCAGCAGCTTTAGCGGCATGAACACTGAAGCTTTCTTT
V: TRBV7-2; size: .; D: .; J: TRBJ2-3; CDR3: CASSLVGSTDTQYF; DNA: TGTGCCAGCAGCTTAGTCGGGAGCACAGATACGCAGTATTTT
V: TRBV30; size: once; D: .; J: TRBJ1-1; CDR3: CAWSVEGGTEAFF; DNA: TGTGCCTGGAGTGTAGAGGGAGGCACTGAAGCTTTCTTT
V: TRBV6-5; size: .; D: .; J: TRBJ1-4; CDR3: CASSYEVLEKLFF; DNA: TGTGCCAGCAGTTACGAAGTGTTGGAAAAACTGTTTTTT
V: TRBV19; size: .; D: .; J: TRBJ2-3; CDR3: CASRGPSTDTQYF; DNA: TGTGCCAGTAGGGGGCCCAGCACAGATACGCAGTATTTT
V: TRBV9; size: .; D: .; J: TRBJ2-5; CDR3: CASSSRGGETQYF; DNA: TGTGCCAGCAGCTCCAGGGGTGGAGAGACCCAGTACTTC
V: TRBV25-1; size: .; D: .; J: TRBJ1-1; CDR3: CASSELSTEAFF; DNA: TGTGCCAGCAGTGAACTTAGTACTGAAGCTTTCTTT
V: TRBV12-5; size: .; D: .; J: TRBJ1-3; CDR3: CASGGDEVRGRSSGNTIYF; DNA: TGTGCTAGTGGGGGCGATGAAGTACGGGGACGGAGCTCTGGAAACACCATATATTTT
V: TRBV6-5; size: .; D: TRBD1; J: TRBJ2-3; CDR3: CASSQGAFRTDTQYF; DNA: TGTGCCAGCAGCCAGGGGGCCTTTCGCACAGATACGCAGTATTTT
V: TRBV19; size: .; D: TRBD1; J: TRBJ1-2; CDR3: CASEDRVTYGYTF; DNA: TGTGCCAGCGAAGACAGGGTTACTTATGGCTACACCTTC
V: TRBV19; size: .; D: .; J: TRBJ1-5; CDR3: CASRLMTYSNQPQHF; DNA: TGTGCCAGTAGACTCATGACCTATAGCAATCAGCCCCAGCATTTT
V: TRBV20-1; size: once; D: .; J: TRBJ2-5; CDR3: CSASTVGTQYF; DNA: TGCAGTGCTAGCACCGTTGGGACCCAGTACTTC
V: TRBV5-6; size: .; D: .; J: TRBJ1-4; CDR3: CASSLVPATNEKLFF; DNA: TGTGCCAGCAGCTTGGTTCCGGCAACTAATGAAAAACTGTTTTTT
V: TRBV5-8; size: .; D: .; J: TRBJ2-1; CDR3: CARVDSYNEQFF; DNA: TGTGCCAGGGTAGACAGTTACAATGAGCAGTTCTTC
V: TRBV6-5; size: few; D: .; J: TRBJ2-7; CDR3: CASSDSGYEQYF; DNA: TGTGCCAGCAGCGATTCGGGCTACGAGCAGTACTTC
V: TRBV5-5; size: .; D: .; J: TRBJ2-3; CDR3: CASSLGGPSTDTQYF; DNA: TGTGCCAGCAGCTTGGGGGGGCCGAGCACAGATACGCAGTATTTT
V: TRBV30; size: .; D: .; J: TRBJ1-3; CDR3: CAWSVGLGNTIYF; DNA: TGTGCCTGGAGTGTCGGGCTTGGAAACACCATATATTTT
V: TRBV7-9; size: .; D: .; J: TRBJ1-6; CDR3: CASSTLEPSPLHF; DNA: TGTGCCAGCAGCACCCTGGAACCTTCACCCCTCCACTTT
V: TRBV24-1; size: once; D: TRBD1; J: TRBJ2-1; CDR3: CATSDVTGSGANEQFF; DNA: TGTGCCACCAGTGACGTGACAGGGTCGGGTGCCAATGAGCAGTTCTTC
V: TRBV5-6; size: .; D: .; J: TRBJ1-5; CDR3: CASSAGMSYRPQHF; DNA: TGTGCCAGCAGCGCCGGAATGTCCTATCGGCCCCAGCATTTT
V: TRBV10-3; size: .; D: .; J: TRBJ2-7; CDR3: CAIRDSGTSAAEQYF; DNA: TGTGCCATCAGGGACTCCGGGACATCGGCAGCCGAGCAGTACTTC
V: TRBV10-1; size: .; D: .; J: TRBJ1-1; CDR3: CASSGGDTEAFF; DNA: TGCGCCAGCAGTGGGGGGGACACTGAAGCTTTCTTT
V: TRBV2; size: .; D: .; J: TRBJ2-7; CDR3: CASTSGAGFYEQYF; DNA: TGTGCCAGCACCTCAGGGGCAGGGTTCTACGAGCAGTACTTC
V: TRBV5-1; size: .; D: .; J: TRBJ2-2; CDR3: CASSLVPGIGTGELFF; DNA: TGCGCCAGCAGCTTGGTTCCGGGGATTGGTACCGGGGAGCTGTTTTTT
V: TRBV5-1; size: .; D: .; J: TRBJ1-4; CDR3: CASRELPAPRDEKLFF; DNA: TGCGCCAGCAGAGAACTGCCGGCCCCCCGAGATGAAAAACTGTTTTTT
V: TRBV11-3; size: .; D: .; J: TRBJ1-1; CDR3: CASSEGETEAFF; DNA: TGTGCCAGCAGCGAAGGGGAAACTGAAGCTTTCTTT
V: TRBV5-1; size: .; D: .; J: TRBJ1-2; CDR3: CASSLGGPGQGYTF; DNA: TGCGCCAGCAGCTTGGGTGGACCAGGGCAAGGCTACACCTTC
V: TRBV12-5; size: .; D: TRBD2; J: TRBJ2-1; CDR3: CASGTSGGYNEQFF; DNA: TGTGCTAGTGGGACCTCGGGGGGCTACAATGAGCAGTTCTTC
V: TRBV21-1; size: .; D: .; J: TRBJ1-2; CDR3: CASSLDTYYGYTF; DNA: TGTGCCAGCAGCCTCGACACTTACTATGGCTACACCTTC
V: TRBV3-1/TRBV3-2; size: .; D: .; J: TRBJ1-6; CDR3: CASSQEAGSNSPLHF; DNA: TGTGCCAGCAGCCAAGAGGCTGGTTCCAATTCACCCCTCCACTTT
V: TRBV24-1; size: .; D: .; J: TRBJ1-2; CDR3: CATSDPPASGYTF; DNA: TGTGCCACCAGTGACCCCCCGGCCTCCGGCTACACCTTC
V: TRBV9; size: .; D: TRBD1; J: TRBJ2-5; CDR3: CASSAPGQGAKETQYF; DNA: TGTGCCAGCAGCGCGCCGGGACAGGGGGCTAAAGAGACCCAGTACTTC
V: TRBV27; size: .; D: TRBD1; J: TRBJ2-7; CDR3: CASSLSNRGFSEQYF; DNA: TGTGCCAGCAGTTTATCAAACAGGGGGTTTAGTGAGCAGTACTTC
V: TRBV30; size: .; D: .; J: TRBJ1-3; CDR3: CAWSKDPSGNTIYF; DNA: TGTGCCTGGAGTAAGGACCCCTCTGGAAACACCATATATTTT
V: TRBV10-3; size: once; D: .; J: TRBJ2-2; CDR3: CAISESQRGTGELFF; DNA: TGTGCCATCAGTGAGTCGCAAAGGGGAACCGGGGAGCTGTTTTTT
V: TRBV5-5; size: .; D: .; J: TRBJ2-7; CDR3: CASSLYPGSYEQYF; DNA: TGTGCCAGCAGCTTGTATCCAGGCTCCTACGAGCAGTACTTC
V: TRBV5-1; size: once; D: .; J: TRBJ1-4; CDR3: CASSQTSGTINEKLFF; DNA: TGCGCCAGCAGCCAAACCTCCGGGACAATAAATGAAAAACTGTTTTTT
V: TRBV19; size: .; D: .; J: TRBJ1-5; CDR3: CASSGTGNQPQHF; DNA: TGTGCCAGTAGCGGAACAGGCAATCAGCCCCAGCATTTT
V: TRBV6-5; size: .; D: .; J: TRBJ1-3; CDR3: CASIQASGNTIYF; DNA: TGTGCCAGCATACAGGCCTCTGGAAACACCATATATTTT
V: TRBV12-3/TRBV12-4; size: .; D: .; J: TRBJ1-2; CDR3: CASSPHSYGYTF; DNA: TGTGCCAGCAGCCCCCATTCATATGGCTACACCTTC
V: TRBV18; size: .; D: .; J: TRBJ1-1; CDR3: CASSSMAAVEAFF; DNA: TGTGCCAGCTCCTCAATGGCGGCAGTCGAAGCTTTCTTT
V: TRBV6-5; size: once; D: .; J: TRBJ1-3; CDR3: CASSLTSSGNTIYF; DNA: TGTGCCAGCAGCTTGACCAGCTCTGGAAACACCATATATTTT
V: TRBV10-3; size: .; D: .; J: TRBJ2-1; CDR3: CAISTGTGYNEQFF; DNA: TGTGCCATCAGCACAGGGACGGGCTACAATGAGCAGTTCTTC
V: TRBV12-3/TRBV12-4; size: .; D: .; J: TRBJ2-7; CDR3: CASSYGRYEQYF; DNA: TGTGCCAGCAGCTACGGACGTTACGAGCAGTACTTC